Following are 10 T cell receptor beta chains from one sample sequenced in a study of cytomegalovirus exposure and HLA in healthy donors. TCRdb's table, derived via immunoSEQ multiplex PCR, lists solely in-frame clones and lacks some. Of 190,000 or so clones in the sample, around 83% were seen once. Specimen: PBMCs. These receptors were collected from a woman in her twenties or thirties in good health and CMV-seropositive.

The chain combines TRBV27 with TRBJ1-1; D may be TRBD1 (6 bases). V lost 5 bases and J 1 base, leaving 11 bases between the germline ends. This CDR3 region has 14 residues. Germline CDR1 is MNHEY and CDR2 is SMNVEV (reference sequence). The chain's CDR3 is CASSITGWNTEAFF. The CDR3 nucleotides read TGTGCCAGCAGTATAACAGGGTGGAACACTGAAGCTTTCTTT.

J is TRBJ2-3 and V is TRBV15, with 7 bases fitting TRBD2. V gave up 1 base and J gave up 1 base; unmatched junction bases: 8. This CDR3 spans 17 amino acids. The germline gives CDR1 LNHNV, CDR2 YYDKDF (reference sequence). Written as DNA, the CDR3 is TGTGCCACCAGCAGAGGCGGGAGCAATGGGGGCACAGATACGCAGTATTTT. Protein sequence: CATSRGGSNGGTDTQYF.

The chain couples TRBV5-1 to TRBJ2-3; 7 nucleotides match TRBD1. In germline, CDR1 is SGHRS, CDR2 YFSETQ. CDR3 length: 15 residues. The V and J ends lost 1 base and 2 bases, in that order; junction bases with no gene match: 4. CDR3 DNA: TGCGCCAGCAGCTTGACCGGGACAGACACAGATACGCAGTATTTT. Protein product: CASSLTGTDTDTQYF. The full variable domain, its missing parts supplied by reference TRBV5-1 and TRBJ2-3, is KAGVTQTPRYLIKTRGQQVTLSCSPISGHRSVSWYQQTPGQGLQFLFEYFSETQRNKGNFPGRFSGRQFSNSRSEMNVSTLELGDSALYLCASSLTGTDTDTQYFGPGTRLTVL.

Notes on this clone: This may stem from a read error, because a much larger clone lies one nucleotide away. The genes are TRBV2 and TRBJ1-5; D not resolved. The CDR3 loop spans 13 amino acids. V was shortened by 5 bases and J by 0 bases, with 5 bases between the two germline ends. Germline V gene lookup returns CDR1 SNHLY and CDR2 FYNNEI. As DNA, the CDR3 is TGTGCCAGCAGTTCGTATAGCAATCAGCCCCAGCATTTT. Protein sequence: CASSSYSNQPQHF. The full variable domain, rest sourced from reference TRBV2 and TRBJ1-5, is EPEVTQTPSHQVTQMGQEVILRCVPISNHLYFYWYRQILGQKVEFLVSFYNNEISEKSEIFDDQFSVERPDGSNFTLKIRSTKLEDSAMYFCASSSYSNQPQHFGDGTRLSIL.

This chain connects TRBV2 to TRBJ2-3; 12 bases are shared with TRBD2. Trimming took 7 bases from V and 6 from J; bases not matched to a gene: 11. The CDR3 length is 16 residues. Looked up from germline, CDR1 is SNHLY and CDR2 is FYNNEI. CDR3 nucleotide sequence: TGTGCCAGCAAGTCTGGGACTAGCGGGTATCTTGATACGCAGTATTTT. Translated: CASKSGTSGYLDTQYF.

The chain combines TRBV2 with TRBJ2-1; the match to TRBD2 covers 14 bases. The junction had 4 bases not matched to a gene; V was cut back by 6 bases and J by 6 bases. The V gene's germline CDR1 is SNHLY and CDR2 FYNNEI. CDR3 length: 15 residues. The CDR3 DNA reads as TGTGCCAGCAGAACCGGGACTAGCGGGAGCAATGAGCAGTTCTTC. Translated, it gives CASRTGTSGSNEQFF. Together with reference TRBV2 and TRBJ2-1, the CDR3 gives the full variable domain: EPEVTQTPSHQVTQMGQEVILRCVPISNHLYFYWYRQILGQKVEFLVSFYNNEISEKSEIFDDQFSVERPDGSNFTLKIRSTKLEDSAMYFCASRTGTSGSNEQFFGPGTRLTVL.

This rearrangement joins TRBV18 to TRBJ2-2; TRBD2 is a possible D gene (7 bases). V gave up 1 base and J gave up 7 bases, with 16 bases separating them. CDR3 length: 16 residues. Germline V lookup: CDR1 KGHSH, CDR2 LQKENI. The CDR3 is CASSPQTGGHIGELFF. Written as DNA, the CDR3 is TGTGCCAGCTCACCACAGACGGGGGGCCATATCGGGGAGCTGTTTTTT.

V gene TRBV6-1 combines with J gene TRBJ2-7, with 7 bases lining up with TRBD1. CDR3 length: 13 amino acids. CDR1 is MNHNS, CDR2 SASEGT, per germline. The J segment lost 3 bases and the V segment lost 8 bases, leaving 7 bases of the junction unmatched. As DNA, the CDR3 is TGTGCCAGCTCCGGGACAGTCGGCTACGAGCAGTACTTC. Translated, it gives CASSGTVGYEQYF.

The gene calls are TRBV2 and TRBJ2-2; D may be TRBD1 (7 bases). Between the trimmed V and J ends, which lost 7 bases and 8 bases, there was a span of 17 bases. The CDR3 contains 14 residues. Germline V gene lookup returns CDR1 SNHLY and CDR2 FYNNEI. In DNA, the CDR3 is TGTGCCAGCAACTTTCAGGGGGGAAGGGGGGAGCTGTTTTTT. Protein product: CASNFQGGRGELFF.

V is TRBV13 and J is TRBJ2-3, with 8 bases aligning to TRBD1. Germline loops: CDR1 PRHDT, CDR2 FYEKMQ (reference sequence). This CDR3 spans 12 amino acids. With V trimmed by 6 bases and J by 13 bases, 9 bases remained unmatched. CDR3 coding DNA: TGTGCCAGCAGGGACGCAGGGGGCCAGGAGTATTTT. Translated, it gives CASRDAGGQEYF.